This T cell receptor beta chain came from a study of OX40 agonist ivuxolimab in advanced cancers. The CDR3 has 16 amino acids. From germline, CDR1 is LGHNA and CDR2 YSLEER. The junction had 11 bases not matched to a gene; V was cut back by 4 bases and J by 4 bases. The data were produced by immunoSEQ multiplex PCR, yet TCRdb's version contains in-frame clones alone and is incomplete. Altogether roughly 150,000 clones are present, 85% to 95% being singletons, with the ten largest covering approximately 0.32%. The TCR was taken from an adult with an advanced solid tumor such as melanoma, head and neck, liver or kidney cancer. V is TRBV4-3 and J is TRBJ1-2, with TRBD1 matching 8 bases. The material was CD4+ or CD8+ T cells sorted from blood, obtained in a trial of the OX40 agonist ivuxolimab. The CDR3 bases are TGCGCCAGCAGCCTAGGGACCCGGGACAGGTTCTATGGCTACACCTTC. Translation gives CASSLGTRDRFYGYTF.